Listed below are T cell receptor beta chains from one sample, sequenced in a study of Graves' ophthalmopathy and Graves' hyperthyroidism. One entry per CDR3 protein results from TCRdb running MiXCR on the multiplex PCR reads. The sample includes approximately 410,000 distinct CDR3 sequences, 15% of them seen just once. Sample: peripheral blood. The source is a woman younger than 30 with stable Graves' hyperthyroidism. Both conserved end residues are part of each CDR3. A D gene is named only where the DNA matches it firmly. Expanded clones are given a class, and other clones once, few, many or no size at all.

>NA|NA|TRBJ1-1|TRBV9
CASSAEEPRGMNTEAFF
TGTGCCAGCAGCGCCGAGGAGCCTCGGGGTATGAACACTGAAGCTTTCTTT
>NA|many|TRBJ2-4|TRBV12-3/TRBV12-4
CATRDRGKNIQYF
TGTGCCACCCGCGATAGAGGCAAAAACATTCAGTACTTC
>TRBD1|many|TRBJ1-1|TRBV19
CASSIGLRGQGEAFF
TGTGCCAGTAGTATCGGCTTAAGGGGACAGGGTGAAGCTTTCTTT
>TRBD1|many|TRBJ2-7|TRBV11-2
CASRRPGQGAYEQYF
TGTGCCAGCAGGCGTCCGGGACAGGGGGCCTACGAGCAGTACTTC
>NA|NA|TRBJ2-2|TRBV4-1
CASSQPGGAGELFF
TGCGCCAGCAGCCAACCAGGGGGGGCCGGGGAGCTGTTTTTT
>TRBD2|many|TRBJ2-5|TRBV4-1
CASSQLAGGQTQYF
TGCGCCAGCAGCCAACTAGCGGGGGGGCAGACCCAGTACTTC
>TRBD1|many|TRBJ1-2|TRBV12-3/TRBV12-4
CASSRDRRSEGYTF
TGTGCCAGCAGTCGGGACAGAAGGTCAGAAGGCTACACCTTC
>TRBD1|many|TRBJ2-5|TRBV7-8
CASSTTGPGGTQYF
TGTGCCAGCAGCACGACAGGGCCCGGTGGGACCCAGTACTTC
>NA|NA|TRBJ1-1|TRBV19
CASSTYTEAFF
TGTGCCAGTAGTACTTACACTGAAGCTTTCTTT
>TRBD2|NA|TRBJ2-5|TRBV7-9
CASSPGLSGVRYF
TGTGCCAGCAGCCCGGGACTATCGGGGGTTCGGTACTTC
>NA|many|TRBJ1-1|TRBV7-2
CASSTPGTEAFF
TGTGCCAGCAGCACTCCAGGGACCGAAGCTTTCTTT
>NA|many|TRBJ1-6|TRBV5-1
CASSYGRSSYNSPLHF
TGCGCCAGCAGCTATGGACGGAGCTCCTATAATTCACCCCTCCACTTT
>TRBD2|many|TRBJ2-4|TRBV20-1
CSATTPGLVENIQYF
TGCAGTGCAACCACCCCGGGACTAGTCGAAAACATTCAGTACTTC
>NA|few|TRBJ2-2|TRBV5-4
CASSYRQDPGELFF
TGTGCCAGCAGTTACCGACAGGACCCCGGGGAGCTGTTTTTT
>NA|NA|TRBJ1-1|TRBV5-6
CASSFRGKVNTEAFF
TGTGCCAGCAGCTTTCGAGGGAAAGTGAACACTGAAGCTTTCTTT
>TRBD2|many|TRBJ2-7|TRBV7-2
CASSLRLAPSKGQYF
TGTGCCAGCAGCTTACGACTAGCCCCCTCTAAGGGGCAGTACTTC
>NA|many|TRBJ2-2|TRBV7-9
CASSTPGWTGELFF
TGTGCCAGCAGCACTCCAGGGTGGACCGGGGAGCTGTTTTTT
>NA|many|TRBJ2-7|TRBV12-3/TRBV12-4
CASQKGGSQKSPYEQYF
TGTGCCAGCCAAAAGGGGGGAAGCCAGAAGTCCCCTTACGAGCAGTACTTC
>TRBD1|NA|TRBJ1-6|TRBV4-1
CASSQDRQGAQNSPLHF
TGCGCCAGCAGCCAAGATAGGCAGGGGGCCCAGAATTCACCCCTCCACTTT
>TRBD1|many|TRBJ2-2|TRBV24-1
CATRDRDDTGELFF
TGTGCCACCAGGGACAGGGACGACACCGGGGAGCTGTTTTTT
>NA|few|TRBJ2-2|TRBV5-1
CASSPLRGSAGELFF
TGCGCCAGCAGCCCCCTCCGGGGGAGCGCCGGGGAGCTGTTTTTT
>NA|few|TRBJ1-2|TRBV7-9
CASSFQEKSYGYTF
TGTGCCAGCAGCTTCCAGGAGAAAAGCTATGGCTACACCTTC
>NA|many|TRBJ1-6|TRBV12-3/TRBV12-4
CASRPTMGYNSPLHF
TGTGCCAGCAGACCTACCATGGGATATAATTCACCCCTCCACTTT
>TRBD1|many|TRBJ1-1|TRBV6-2/TRBV6-3
CASREAGGSNTEAFF
TGTGCCAGTCGTGAGGCAGGGGGTTCGAACACTGAAGCTTTCTTT
>NA|many|TRBJ2-4|TRBV19
CAREGWGFIQYF
TGTGCCAGAGAGGGATGGGGGTTCATTCAGTACTTC
>NA|many|TRBJ1-5|TRBV11-1
CASSLAGTTPQHF
TGTGCCAGCAGCTTAGCAGGGACAACGCCCCAGCATTTT
>NA|many|TRBJ1-2|TRBV6-5
CASSPLGASSYGYTF
TGTGCCAGCAGCCCTCTGGGGGCTTCATCCTATGGCTACACCTTC
>TRBD1|many|TRBJ2-7|TRBV6-2/TRBV6-3
CASSYSGQENYEQYF
TGTGCCAGCAGTTACTCGGGACAGGAGAACTACGAGCAGTACTTC
>NA|many|TRBJ2-7|TRBV5-4
CASSLEQGIGPGVYEQYF
TGTGCCAGCAGCTTGGAACAGGGGATTGGTCCGGGGGTCTACGAGCAGTACTTC
>NA|many|TRBJ2-5|TRBV6-2/TRBV6-3
CASSYYQDGTQETQYF
TGTGCCAGCAGTTACTATCAGGACGGTACCCAAGAGACCCAGTACTTC
>TRBD2|many|TRBJ2-5|TRBV5-1
CASSLAGLAGEETQYF
TGCGCCAGCAGCTTGGCGGGCCTAGCGGGGGAAGAGACCCAGTACTTC
>NA|many|TRBJ1-2|TRBV6-2/TRBV6-3
CASSLRGGPGYTF
TGTGCCAGCAGTTTAAGGGGTGGACCTGGCTACACCTTC
>NA|many|TRBJ1-1|TRBV7-3
CASRDTTNTEAFF
TGTGCCAGCAGGGACACAACGAACACTGAAGCTTTCTTT
>NA|few|TRBJ2-5|TRBV9
CASSPHTSMGETQYF
TGTGCCAGCAGCCCTCACACCTCCATGGGGGAGACCCAGTACTTC
>NA|NA|TRBJ1-5|TRBV12-3/TRBV12-4
CASSLAFNQPQHF
TGTGCCAGCAGTTTAGCTTTCAATCAGCCCCAGCATTTT
>TRBD1|many|TRBJ2-2|TRBV11-1
CASSALQGFANTGELFF
TGTGCCAGCAGCGCGCTACAGGGGTTCGCGAACACCGGGGAGCTGTTTTTT
>NA|NA|TRBJ2-5|TRBV2
CGIKGPSLTQYF
TGTGGCATCAAGGGGCCCTCGCTCACCCAGTACTTC
>NA|many|TRBJ1-1|TRBV29-1
CSALRSIQQGQAFF
TGCAGCGCCCTCCGCTCCATACAACAGGGACAAGCTTTCTTT
>TRBD1|many|TRBJ1-2|TRBV25-1
CASSTGVFNGYTF
TGTGCCAGCAGTACAGGGGTCTTCAATGGCTACACCTTC
>NA|many|TRBJ1-1|TRBV6-1
CASSGRRGGNTEAFF
TGTGCCAGCAGTGGGCGGAGGGGAGGGAACACTGAAGCTTTCTTT
>NA|NA|TRBJ2-6|TRBV6-5
CASSYTITSGANVLTF
TGTGCCAGCAGTTACACGATAACATCTGGGGCCAACGTCCTGACTTTC
>NA|many|TRBJ1-1|TRBV2
CASSASPNTEAFF
TGTGCCAGCAGTGCATCACCGAACACTGAAGCTTTCTTT
>NA|NA|TRBJ1-6|TRBV12-3/TRBV12-4
CASSYRLYNSPLHF
TGTGCCAGCAGTTACAGGCTTTATAATTCACCCCTCCACTTT
>NA|many|TRBJ1-5|TRBV12-3/TRBV12-4
CASSLRQPSNQPQHF
TGTGCCAGCAGTTTGCGGCAGCCTAGCAATCAGCCCCAGCATTTT
>NA|many|TRBJ1-1|TRBV7-2
CASSPYRQVREAFF
TGTGCCAGCAGCCCATATCGACAGGTTCGGGAGGCTTTCTTT
>TRBD1|many|TRBJ1-3|TRBV12-3/TRBV12-4
CASSLSGQGGNTIYF
TGTGCCAGCAGTTTGTCGGGACAGGGAGGAAACACCATATATTTT
>NA|many|TRBJ2-7|TRBV15
CATSSQGVVTGQYF
TGTGCCACCAGCTCCCAAGGGGTGGTAACCGGGCAGTACTTC
>NA|NA|TRBJ2-5|TRBV27
CASRTSREHQETQYF
TGTGCCAGCAGGACGTCCCGAGAGCACCAAGAGACCCAGTACTTC
>TRBD1|many|TRBJ1-2|TRBV6-1
CASSGLRTGANYGYTF
TGTGCCAGCAGTGGCCTGAGGACAGGGGCTAACTATGGCTACACCTTC
>NA|many|TRBJ1-2|TRBV29-1
CSVEGGANYGYTF
TGCAGCGTTGAGGGGGGTGCTAACTATGGCTACACCTTC
>NA|many|TRBJ1-1|TRBV7-8
CASSSRGAVLSEAFF
TGTGCCAGCAGCTCACGGGGAGCGGTTTTGTCTGAAGCTTTCTTT
>NA|many|TRBJ1-1|TRBV6-5
CASSYSIVLENTEAFF
TGTGCCAGCAGTTACTCGATTGTCCTAGAGAACACTGAAGCTTTCTTT
>NA|many|TRBJ2-5|TRBV20-1
CSARDWSETQYF
TGCAGTGCTAGAGACTGGAGCGAGACCCAGTACTTC
>NA|many|TRBJ1-6|TRBV12-3/TRBV12-4
CASSSHREPNSPLHF
TGTGCCAGCAGTTCACACAGGGAGCCGAATTCACCCCTCCACTTT
>NA|many|TRBJ1-5|TRBV27
CASSQRGDQPQHF
TGTGCCAGCAGTCAACGGGGGGATCAGCCCCAGCATTTT
>NA|many|TRBJ1-2|TRBV29-1
CSAPVDGYTF
TGCAGCGCCCCGGTGGACGGCTACACCTTC
>TRBD1|many|TRBJ2-7|TRBV12-3/TRBV12-4
CASSSLGQGYEQYF
TGTGCCAGCAGTTCCCTGGGACAGGGCTACGAGCAGTACTTC
>NA|NA|TRBJ2-7|TRBV7-2
CASSPDPPPYEQYF
TGTGCCAGCAGCCCGGACCCCCCCCCATACGAGCAGTACTTC